The sequence of this T cell receptor beta chain was determined in a study of blood T cell repertoires in COVID-19. Looked up from germline, CDR1 is MDHEN and CDR2 is SYDVKM. The CDR3 spans 14 residues. The V end lost 8 bases, the J end lost 0 bases, and 11 bases lay between the germline ends. Repertoires were generated with immunoSEQ multiplex PCR, while TCRdb's copy carries only in-frame clones and drops some. The sample includes some 93,000 clones, 65% to 90% of them seen just once. Sequencing was performed on peripheral blood. The sequence derives from a woman of 80 years or more with acute or convalescent COVID-19. The chain combines TRBV28 with TRBJ1-3; perhaps TRBD1 as D (6 bases). The CDR3 loop is CASQTGPSGNTIYF. As DNA, the CDR3 is TGTGCCAGCCAAACAGGGCCCTCTGGAAACACCATATATTTT.